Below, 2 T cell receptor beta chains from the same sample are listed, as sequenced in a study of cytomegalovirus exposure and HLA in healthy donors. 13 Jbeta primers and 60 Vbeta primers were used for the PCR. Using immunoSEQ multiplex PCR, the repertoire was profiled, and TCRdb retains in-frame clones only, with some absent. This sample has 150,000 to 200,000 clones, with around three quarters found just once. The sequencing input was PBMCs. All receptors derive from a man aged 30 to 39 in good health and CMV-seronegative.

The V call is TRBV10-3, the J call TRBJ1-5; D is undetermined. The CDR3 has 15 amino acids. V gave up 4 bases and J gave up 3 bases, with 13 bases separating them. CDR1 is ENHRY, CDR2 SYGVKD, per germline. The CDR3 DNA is TGTGCCATCAGTGGGGGAGACCGATCCAATCAGCCCCAGCATTTT. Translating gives CAISGGDRSNQPQHF.

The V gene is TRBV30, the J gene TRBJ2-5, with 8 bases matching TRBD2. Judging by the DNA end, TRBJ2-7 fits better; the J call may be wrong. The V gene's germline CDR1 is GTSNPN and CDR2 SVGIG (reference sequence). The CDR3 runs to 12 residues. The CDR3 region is CAWRAGAYEQYF. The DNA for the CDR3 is TGTGCCTGGAGAGCGGGAGCATACGAGCAGTACTTC.